Listed below are T cell receptor beta chains from one sample, sequenced in a study of high-grade serous ovarian cancer treatment subgroups. Generated by immunoSEQ multiplex PCR, the TCRdb table keeps only in-frame clones and is missing some. The sample has 2,000 or so clones; 60% to 70% are singletons. The sequenced sample was tumor tissue. These receptors all stem from a human donor with high-grade serous ovarian cancer. The CDR3 runs from the conserved cysteine through the conserved F or W. Fields, in order: V gene, J gene, D gene, CDR3 protein. A D gene is named only where the DNA matches it firmly.

V: TRBV9
J: TRBJ1-6
D: TRBD1
CDR3: CASSVEPMTPGGRKSPLHF

V: TRBV4-3
J: TRBJ1-2
D: .
CDR3: CASSQDRRGGGYTF

V: TRBV7-6
J: TRBJ2-5
D: TRBD2
CDR3: CASSSGLDQETQYF

V: TRBV2
J: TRBJ1-5
D: .
CDR3: CASSEALPSLGPQHF

V: TRBV7-9
J: TRBJ1-2
D: .
CDR3: CASSEQTNYGYTF

V: TRBV6-5
J: TRBJ1-2
D: .
CDR3: CASSYSAGFGYTF

V: TRBV4-2
J: TRBJ1-2
D: .
CDR3: CASSQGSPDGYTF

V: TRBV5-5
J: TRBJ2-6
D: TRBD1
CDR3: CASSHPGQGGYSGANVLTF

V: TRBV11-2
J: TRBJ2-1
D: TRBD1
CDR3: CASRATGGIREQFF

V: TRBV9
J: TRBJ2-3
D: TRBD2
CDR3: CASSVEPIAGSTDTQYF

V: TRBV7-2
J: TRBJ1-5
D: TRBD1
CDR3: CASSLHGQGEQPQHF

V: TRBV19
J: TRBJ2-3
D: .
CDR3: CASSIRLTDTQYF

V: TRBV7-9
J: TRBJ2-3
D: TRBD1
CDR3: CASSSYRGLDTQYF

V: TRBV5-6
J: TRBJ1-3
D: .
CDR3: CASSFSQVAGNTIYF

V: TRBV4-3
J: TRBJ2-1
D: TRBD2
CDR3: CASSQGLAGGFDEQFF

V: TRBV6-6
J: TRBJ1-2
D: TRBD1
CDR3: CASTDRGPSNYGYTF

V: TRBV6-6
J: TRBJ2-7
D: .
CDR3: CASKSKTTGSYEQYF